This passage covers 28 T cell receptor beta chains from one sample sequenced in a study of siplizumab effects on memory and regulatory T cells. Profiling relied on immunoSEQ multiplex PCR, and the TCRdb table lists in-frame clones only, not all of them. The sample has approximately 100,000 clones, around nine tenths seen once. Sequenced input: non-Treg CD4+ T cells sorted from blood. The receptors come from a human donor in good health.

This sequence joins TRBV7-2 and TRBJ2-7; the D gene is possibly TRBD1 (6 bases). From germline, CDR1 is SGHTA and CDR2 FQGNSA. Trimming took 4 bases from V and 0 from J, leaving 10 bases between them. The CDR3 has 14 residues. CDR3 protein: CASSSDSTSYEQYF. CDR3 DNA sequence: TGTGCCAGCAGCTCGGACAGTACCTCCTACGAGCAGTACTTC.

The chain couples TRBV25-1 to TRBJ2-1; D is undetermined. Germline V lookup: CDR1 MGHDK, CDR2 SYGVNS. V was pared by 3 bases and J by 3 bases, with 12 bases between. This CDR3 is 15 amino acids long. The CDR3 DNA is TGTGCCAGCAGTGATAACGGGCGCTTCTACAATGAGCAGTTCTTC. It codes for CASSDNGRFYNEQFF.

CDR3 in DNA: TGTGCCAGCAGTTACTCGAGACCCGGGGAGCTGTTTTTT. Translating it yields CASSYSRPGELFF. V gene TRBV6-5 combines with J gene TRBJ2-2; D gene unclear. CDR1 and CDR2 (germline): MNHEY, SVGAGI. V was pared by 0 bases and J by 6 bases, with 5 bases between. This CDR3 region has 13 residues.

The sample holds one count of this clone. At one boundary the junction diverges from the germline segment, which might be a read error. The sample carries other DNA sequences with the same CDR3. The chain carries TRBV4-1 and TRBJ2-1; 7 bases agree with TRBD2. CDR1 is MGHRA and CDR2 is YSYEKL in the germline V gene. This CDR3 contains 14 residues. CDR3 loop: CASSGLRDYNEQFF. CDR3 nucleotides: TGCGCCAGCAGCGGTCTGCGGGACTACAACGAGCAGTTCTTC.

This clone was recorded once. This sequence joins TRBV30 and TRBJ1-2; possible D gene TRBD1, 5 bases. V lost 5 bases and J 5 bases, leaving 15 bases between the germline ends. CDR1 and CDR2 from the germline V gene are GTSNPN and SVGIG (reference sequence). The CDR3 has 13 amino acids. The DNA for the CDR3 is TGTGCCTGGTCGTCCGGGGCCATATATGGCTACACCTTC. This encodes CAWSSGAIYGYTF.

The chain recombines TRBV7-9 with TRBJ2-7; 10 nucleotides align to TRBD2. Germline V gene data show CDR1 as SEHNR and CDR2 as FQNEAQ (reference sequence). Losses at the gene ends were 1 base for V and 7 bases for J; bases not matched to a gene: 7. The CDR3 covers 15 residues. CDR3 residues: CASSLVASGSGEQYF. For the CDR3, the DNA is TGTGCCAGCAGCTTAGTGGCTAGCGGGAGTGGAGAGCAGTACTTC.

The rearrangement links TRBV5-5 to TRBJ1-2, with D unresolved. Trimming cost V 2 bases and J 10 bases, with 18 bases left between them. Per the germline V gene, CDR1 is SGHKS and CDR2 is YYEKEE (reference sequence). The CDR3 loop spans 14 amino acids. The CDR3 protein is CASSFKGGPDVYTF. The CDR3, as DNA: TGTGCCAGCAGCTTTAAGGGTGGACCGGACGTCTACACCTTC. Full variable domain (outside the CDR3, taken from reference TRBV5-5 and TRBJ1-2): DAGVTQSPTHLIKTRGQQVTLRCSPISGHKSVSWYQQVLGQGPQFIFQYYEKEERGRGNFPDRFSARQFPNYSSELNVNALLLGDSALYLCASSFKGGPDVYTFGSGTRLTVV.

The chain carries TRBV7-3 and TRBJ1-5; D is unresolved. The CDR3 is 15 residues long. Per the germline V gene, CDR1 is SGHTA and CDR2 is FQGTGA. With 2 bases removed from V and 1 base from J, the gap between germline ends came to 9 bases. The CDR3 nucleotides read TGTGCCAGCAGCTTAGATGGCAGGAGCAATCAGCCCCAGCATTTT. It translates to CASSLDGRSNQPQHF.

The chain employs TRBV7-8 and TRBJ1-5; the D is unclear. The CDR3 extends over 15 amino acids. Trimming pared 2 bases from V and 6 bases from J, leaving 14 bases between. CDR1 SGHVS and CDR2 FQNEAQ come from the germline V gene. CDR3 coding DNA: TGTGCCAGCAGCTTAAGCGGGCAGGTGAGTCAGCCCCAGCATTTT. Its translation: CASSLSGQVSQPQHF.

This clone appeared a single time. The chain links TRBV12-5 to TRBJ1-1; the D gene is possibly TRBD1 (5 bases). Germline-derived CDR1 and CDR2 are LGHNT and FRNRAP. The CDR3 totals 14 residues. Trimming left V 7 bases short and J 2 bases short, with 14 bases between. The CDR3 DNA reads as TGTGCTAGTGCTCCCACAGGAGATAACACTGAAGCTTTCTTT. Its protein is CASAPTGDNTEAFF.

The chain recombines TRBV19 with TRBJ2-1, with a weak D call TRBD2 (5 bases). Germline lookup yields CDR1 LNHDA and CDR2 SQIVND (reference sequence). The CDR3 has 15 amino acids. V lost 5 bases to trimming and J lost 0 bases, with 11 bases between them. CDR3 residues: CASSLTGSSYNEQFF. CDR3 in DNA: TGTGCCAGTAGTCTAACGGGGAGCTCCTACAATGAGCAGTTCTTC.

V usage is TRBV29-1 and J usage is TRBJ2-4; D is unclear. The germline gives CDR1 SQVTM, CDR2 ANQGSEA. The CDR3 loop spans 14 amino acids. Deletions cut 0 bases from V and 8 bases from J, with 14 bases between. The CDR3 sequence: CSVEDGGGADIQYF. The CDR3 coding sequence is TGCAGCGTTGAAGATGGCGGTGGTGCGGACATTCAGTACTTC.

This chain uses TRBV18 with TRBJ2-7; the D gene is possibly TRBD2 (7 bases). Germline V gene lookup returns CDR1 KGHSH and CDR2 LQKENI. The CDR3 loop spans 15 amino acids. Trimming pared 1 base from V and 3 bases from J, leaving 13 bases between. CDR3 nucleotides: TGTGCCAGCTCACCACGCGGGGGCGGGAACTACGAGCAGTACTTC. It encodes CASSPRGGGNYEQYF.

The chain combines TRBV7-9 with TRBJ2-7; D unresolved. The CDR3 has 11 amino acids. CDR1 and CDR2 from the germline V gene are SEHNR and FQNEAQ (reference sequence). The V end was cut by 5 bases, the J end by 3 bases, with 5 bases between. The CDR3 reads CASSGDYEQYF. In DNA, the CDR3 is TGTGCCAGCAGCGGGGACTACGAGCAGTACTTC.

The chain combines TRBV14 with TRBJ2-3; 7 positions match TRBD2. From germline, CDR1 is SGHDN and CDR2 FVKESK. This CDR3 contains 16 residues. J gave up 5 bases and V 1 base, and 9 bases lay outside the gene matches. In nucleotides, the CDR3 is TGTGCCAGCAGCCAAGTTCGGGCTAGCGGTGGAGATACGCAGTATTTT. It codes for CASSQVRASGGDTQYF.

The rearrangement uses TRBV29-1 and TRBJ2-1, with TRBD2 matching 9 bases. CDR3 size: 12 residues. Germline assignment: CDR1 SQVTM and CDR2 ANQGSEA. J was trimmed by 2 bases and V by 8 bases; bases with no gene match: 1. CDR3 nucleotides: TGCAGCATAGCGGGAGCCTACAATGAGCAGTTCTTC. It codes for CSIAGAYNEQFF.

V usage is TRBV5-4 and J usage is TRBJ2-3; unclear D gene. Trimming took 4 bases from V and 2 from J, leaving 11 bases between them. The CDR3 has 14 residues. Germline CDR1 reads SGHNT; CDR2 reads YYREEE (reference sequence). The CDR3 sequence is CASSPVKATDTQYF. CDR3 nucleotide sequence: TGTGCCAGCAGCCCGGTGAAAGCCACAGATACGCAGTATTTT.

The rearrangement links TRBV19 to TRBJ2-1; possibly TRBD1 for D (6 bases). V shed 5 bases and J shed 10 bases, with 15 bases lying between them. The CDR3 length is 13 residues. CDR1 is LNHDA and CDR2 is SQIVND in the germline V gene (reference sequence). CDR3 coding DNA: TGTGCCAGTAGTTCTAACACGAGGGGGGAGCAGTTCTTC. It yields the protein CASSSNTRGEQFF.

V gene TRBV5-1 combines with J gene TRBJ2-1; D gene unclear. Between the trimmed V and J ends, which lost 6 bases and 7 bases, there was a span of 17 bases. This CDR3 has 14 amino acids. CDR1 SGHRS and CDR2 YFSETQ come from the germline V gene. The CDR3 region is CASKRALRWNEQFF. DNA for the CDR3: TGCGCCAGCAAGAGAGCGTTGAGGTGGAATGAGCAGTTCTTC. Full variable domain (outside the CDR3, taken from reference TRBV5-1 and TRBJ2-1): KAGVTQTPRYLIKTRGQQVTLSCSPISGHRSVSWYQQTPGQGLQFLFEYFSETQRNKGNFPGRFSGRQFSNSRSEMNVSTLELGDSALYLCASKRALRWNEQFFGPGTRLTVL.

J is TRBJ2-2 and V is TRBV28, with D unclear. The CDR3 runs 13 residues. V shed 3 bases and J shed 5 bases, with 7 bases lying between them. Germline-derived CDR1 and CDR2 are MDHEN and SYDVKM. For the CDR3, the DNA is TGTGCCAGCAGTTTGGAAGAGACCGGGGAGCTGTTTTTT. It encodes CASSLEETGELFF.

The chain is built from TRBV29-1 and TRBJ1-2, with D uncertain. The CDR3 runs 16 residues. Deletions cut 1 base from V and 3 bases from J, with 18 bases between. Germline values: CDR1 SQVTM, CDR2 ANQGSEA. Written as DNA, the CDR3 is TGCAGCGTTGAAGCTTTTAGTCGGGCCAGATACTATGGCTACACCTTC. Translation: CSVEAFSRARYYGYTF.

This chain uses TRBV10-3 with TRBJ1-5; 8 bases align to TRBD1. There are 14 residues in the CDR3. The J segment lost 0 bases and the V segment lost 6 bases, leaving 1 base of the junction unmatched. Germline values: CDR1 ENHRY, CDR2 SYGVKD. CDR3 sequence reads: CAIRTGDSNQPQHF. The CDR3 bases are TGTGCCATCAGGACAGGGGATAGCAATCAGCCCCAGCATTTT.

The chain has TRBV19 and TRBJ2-3; perhaps TRBD2 as D (6 bases). Per germline, CDR1 LNHDA and CDR2 SQIVND (reference sequence). Trimming shortened V by 10 bases and J by 4 bases, and 9 bases separated the two germline ends. The length of the CDR3 is 11 residues. CDR3 nucleotide sequence: TGTGCCATCCGACTAGCAGATACGCAGTATTTT. Protein: CAIRLADTQYF.

This sequence joins TRBV6-5 and TRBJ2-1, with D maybe TRBD2 (5 bases). CDR3 length: 11 residues. V was clipped by 5 bases and J by 8 bases, with 7 bases between them. Germline V CDR1 and CDR2: MNHEY, SVGAGI. The CDR3, as DNA: TGTGCCAGCAGTAGGCGGGATGAGCAGTTCTTC. Its protein product is CASSRRDEQFF.

V is TRBV5-1 and J is TRBJ2-3; 14 bases line up with TRBD2. Germline V gene data show CDR1 as SGHRS and CDR2 as YFSETQ. V was clipped by 0 bases and J by 3 bases; unmatched bases: 0. The CDR3 extends over 16 amino acids. The chain's CDR3 is CASSLGLAGGTDTQYF. The CDR3 DNA follows: TGCGCCAGCAGCTTGGGACTAGCGGGAGGGACAGATACGCAGTATTTT.

The rearrangement links TRBV11-3 to TRBJ2-3; the match to TRBD2 covers 8 bases. The ends lost 7 bases at V and 0 bases at J; junction bases unmatched: 6. The length of the CDR3 is 15 residues. Looked up from germline, CDR1 is SGHNT and CDR2 is YENEEA. CDR3 region: CASILSGASTDTQYF. The CDR3, as DNA: TGTGCCAGCATCCTTAGCGGGGCTAGCACAGATACGCAGTATTTT.

Details on this clone: Other DNA sequences in this specimen translate into the identical CDR3. The chain recombines TRBV4-2 with TRBJ2-3, with D unclear. This CDR3 is 16 amino acids long. The germline V gene has CDR1 LGHNA and CDR2 YNFKEQ. V lost 3 bases, J lost 1 base, and 14 bases lay in between. The DNA for the CDR3 is TGTGCCAGCAGCCAGGCGGCGCTTCGGGGCACAGATACGCAGTATTTT. Translating gives CASSQAALRGTDTQYF.

The CDR3 protein is CASTDWRETQYF. The DNA of the CDR3 is TGTGCCAGCACCGACTGGAGGGAGACCCAGTACTTC. The rearrangement uses TRBV7-2 and TRBJ2-5, with D possibly being TRBD2 (5 bases). The CDR3 has 12 amino acids. Looked up from germline, CDR1 is SGHTA and CDR2 is FQGNSA. The V and J ends lost 7 bases and 5 bases respectively, with 11 bases between them.